This passage covers 25 T cell receptor beta chains from one sample sequenced in a study of T cells in Graves' hyperthyroidism and ophthalmopathy. Researchers took RNA transcripts and amplified the TCR beta CDR3 regions from them. First-round RT-PCR targeting the TCR CDR3 was performed with the HTBI primer set. TCRdb recomputed calls from the multiplex PCR reads with MiXCR, one row per CDR3 protein. The table records about 420,000 distinct CDR3 sequences, 15% to 19% of them present only once. What was sequenced was blood. The receptor set was obtained from a woman aged 18-29 years with Graves' hyperthyroidism.

This clonotype was seen ten or more times. The chain employs TRBV27 and TRBJ1-5; D is uncertain. CDR3 size: 15 residues. Germline CDR1 reads MNHEY; CDR2 reads SMNVEV (reference sequence). V was trimmed by 7 bases and J by 0 bases, leaving 13 bases between them. The CDR3: CASNIGGNSNQPQHF. Here the CDR3 DNA reads TGTGCCAGCAATATCGGCGGCAATAGCAATCAGCCCCAGCATTTT.

This clonotype was seen a single time. V usage is TRBV12-3 or TRBV12-4 and J usage is TRBJ1-3, with TRBD1 as a possible D gene (5 bases). CDR3 size: 11 residues. The V end was cut by 4 bases, the J end by 11 bases, with 9 bases between. CDR3 nucleotides: TGTGCCAGCAGTTCCAGGGCCCCCATATATTTT. Residues: CASSSRAPIYF.

J is TRBJ2-3 and V is TRBV6-1; the match to TRBD2 covers 15 bases. This CDR3 is built from 18 residues. V dropped 4 bases and J dropped 4; count of bases not matched to a gene: 9. Germline CDR1 and CDR2: MNHNS and SASEGT. The CDR3 DNA sequence: TGTGCCAGCAGTGGGGGACTAGCGGGAGGATGGTTCGCAGATACGCAGTATTTT. Protein: CASSGGLAGGWFADTQYF.

The sample holds many counts of this clonotype. The CDR3 bases are TGCGCCAGCAGTCAAACCCTTAGCATGGGGGGGAATGAGCAGTTCTTC. This translates into CASSQTLSMGGNEQFF. The chain is built from TRBV5-1 and TRBJ2-1; 7 bases are shared with TRBD2. The CDR3 has 16 amino acids. V was pared by 5 bases and J by 7 bases, with 15 bases of the junction left unmatched. Looked up from germline, CDR1 is SGHRS and CDR2 is YFSETQ.

This clonotype showed up many times. The gene calls are TRBV20-1 and TRBJ2-5, with a possible D match to TRBD2 (5 bases). The germline CDR1 and CDR2 sequences are DFQATT and SNEGSKA (reference sequence). The CDR3 is made up of 12 amino acids. V lost 1 base, J lost 7 bases, and 10 bases lay in between. CDR3: CSARAGIGTQYF. The CDR3 coding sequence is TGCAGTGCTAGAGCGGGAATTGGGACCCAGTACTTC.

This clonotype has a count of ten or more. This chain connects TRBV6-1 to TRBJ1-5, with D hard to call. The CDR3 is 15 amino acids. V gave up 1 base and J gave up 10 bases, with 17 bases separating them. CDR1 is MNHNS, CDR2 SASEGT, per germline. In nucleotides, the CDR3 is TGTGCCAGCAGTGAAGGTTTGGGCGGGATGCGACCCCAGCATTTT. Translated, it gives CASSEGLGGMRPQHF.

Only a few counts were recorded for this clonotype. This chain links TRBV5-6 with TRBJ2-7; D remains ambiguous. Germline values: CDR1 SGHDT, CDR2 YYEEEE. Trimming shortened V by 6 bases and J by 2 bases, and 12 bases separated the two germline ends. The CDR3 is 13 residues long. This CDR3 is CASTKDGTYEQYF. The CDR3 DNA sequence: TGTGCCAGCACCAAGGACGGAACCTACGAGCAGTACTTC.

This clonotype was observed many times. The rearrangement uses TRBV12-3 or TRBV12-4 and TRBJ1-2; D not resolved. The CDR3 is made up of 13 amino acids. V was clipped by 4 bases and J by 7 bases, with 13 bases between them. In nucleotides, the CDR3 is TGTGCCAGCAGTTCCTACTCCGACGGTGGCTACACCTTC. Its protein is CASSSYSDGGYTF.

This clonotype was counted at least ten times. The chain carries TRBV27 and TRBJ1-6; the D is unclear. Germline assignment: CDR1 MNHEY and CDR2 SMNVEV (reference sequence). V was cut by 2 bases and J by 5 bases, with 7 bases left in between. The length of the CDR3 is 14 residues. The CDR3 region is CASSLRSDNSPLHF. The CDR3 DNA sequence: TGTGCCAGCAGTTTACGGAGTGATAATTCACCCCTCCACTTT.

This clonotype was seen a few times. The chain carries TRBV4-1 and TRBJ2-7, with 7 bases fitting TRBD2. Per the germline V gene, CDR1 is MGHRA and CDR2 is YSYEKL. The CDR3 extends over 14 amino acids. Trimming at V came to 4 bases and at J to 7 bases, leaving 10 bases not matched to a gene. In DNA, the CDR3 is TGCGCCAGCAGCCTCCTGGGCGGGGAGGGGGAGCAGTACTTC. Amino acid sequence: CASSLLGGEGEQYF.

The V call is TRBV20-1, the J call TRBJ2-3; 11 positions match TRBD2. Germline CDR1 is DFQATT and CDR2 is SNEGSKA (reference sequence). The CDR3 covers 17 residues. V lost 2 bases, J lost 4 bases, and 11 bases stayed unmatched. Written as DNA, the CDR3 is TGCAGTGCTAGAAGGCCGGGGCTAGCGGGAGGCGCAGATACGCAGTATTTT. Translating it yields CSARRPGLAGGADTQYF.

This clonotype was detected a few times. The chain couples TRBV10-3 to TRBJ1-1, with TRBD1 as a possible D gene (5 bases). This CDR3 contains 14 residues. Per the germline V gene, CDR1 is ENHRY and CDR2 is SYGVKD. V was shortened by 10 bases and J by 2 bases, with 17 bases between the two germline ends. This CDR3 reads CATAGQDGNTEAFF. CDR3 nucleotides: TGTGCCACTGCAGGACAAGATGGTAACACTGAAGCTTTCTTT.

V is TRBV14 and J is TRBJ1-2; D possibly corresponds to TRBD1 (5 bases). This CDR3 is 13 amino acids long. V lost 4 bases and J lost 5, with 11 bases in between. Germline lookup yields CDR1 SGHDN and CDR2 FVKESK. The CDR3 region has the DNA TGTGCCAGCAGCCCCCTGGGGACGTATGGCTACACCTTC. Translating gives CASSPLGTYGYTF.

A word on this clonotype: A much larger clone lies one base from this, so it may be a read error. This chain links TRBV3-1 with TRBJ2-2; TRBD2 agrees at 11 bases. Germline loops: CDR1 LGHDT, CDR2 YNNKEL (reference sequence). This CDR3 region has 15 residues. In DNA, the CDR3 is TGTGTCAGCAGCAGACTAGCGGGGCTCACCGGGGAGCTGTTTTTT. Residues: CVSSRLAGLTGELFF. Complete variable domain (other parts from reference TRBV3-1 and TRBJ2-2): DTAVSQTPKYLVTQMGNDKSIKCEQNLGHDTMYWYKQDSKKFLKIMFSYNNKELIINETVPNRFSPKSPDKAHLNLHINSLELGDSAVYFCVSSRLAGLTGELFFGEGSRLTVL.

This clonotype showed up many times. The chain combines TRBV15 with TRBJ1-4; 9 nucleotides line up with TRBD1. The germline V gene has CDR1 LNHNV and CDR2 YYDKDF (reference sequence). The V segment lost 3 bases and the J segment 7 bases; nucleotides outside the gene matches: 9. The CDR3 extends over 16 amino acids. The CDR3 reads CATSRSPGTGSEKLFF. CDR3 nucleotides: TGTGCCACCAGCAGGTCTCCCGGGACAGGGAGTGAAAAACTGTTTTTT.

This clonotype has ten or more counts. V usage is TRBV11-2 and J usage is TRBJ2-1; 7 positions match TRBD2. This CDR3 is built from 15 residues. Germline lookup yields CDR1 SGHAT and CDR2 FQNNGV. Trimming cost V 6 bases and J 3 bases; bases outside gene matches: 8. CDR3 nucleotides: TGTGCCAGCAGGGGCGGCGGGGGAAGCTACAATGAGCAGTTCTTC. Translated: CASRGGGGSYNEQFF. The variable domain in full, with the rest retrieved from reference TRBV11-2 and TRBJ2-1, is EAGVAQSPRYKIIEKRQSVAFWCNPISGHATLYWYQQILGQGPKLLIQFQNNGVVDDSQLPKDRFSAERLKGVDSTLKIQPAKLEDSAVYLCASRGGGGSYNEQFFGPGTRLTVL.

The table lists this clonotype with a count of one. The rearrangement links TRBV11-1 to TRBJ2-3, with TRBD2 identical over 13 bases. Germline lookup yields CDR1 SGHAT and CDR2 FQDESV (reference sequence). With V trimmed by 3 bases and J by 11 bases, 8 bases remained unmatched. The CDR3 consists of 15 residues. In nucleotides, the CDR3 is TGTGCCAGCAGCTTCGGACTAGCGGGGGCTAGCGAGCAGTATTTT. Encoded protein: CASSFGLAGASEQYF. Filled out from reference TRBV11-1 and TRBJ2-3, the complete variable domain reads EAEVAQSPRYKITEKSQAVAFWCDPISGHATLYWYRQILGQGPELLVQFQDESVVDDSQLPKDRFSAERLKGVDSTLKIQPAELGDSAMYLCASSFGLAGASEQYFGPGTRLTVL.

This clonotype was seen ten or more times. The rearrangement links TRBV5-6 to TRBJ2-7; a possible D gene is TRBD2 (6 bases). Trimming removed 4 bases from V and 2 bases from J, with 16 bases in between. The CDR3 is 15 residues long. Germline V gives CDR1 SGHDT, CDR2 YYEEEE. CDR3 loop: CASSVRDWGTYEQYF. CDR3 nucleotide sequence: TGTGCCAGCAGCGTCCGGGACTGGGGCACCTACGAGCAGTACTTC.

The table lists this clonotype with a few counts. The chain joins TRBV4-2 to TRBJ1-2; TRBD1 is a possible D gene (6 bases). The CDR3 has 15 residues. The germline V and J ends were trimmed by 1 base and 4 bases, with 13 bases remaining between them. The germline CDR1 and CDR2 sequences are LGHNA and YNFKEQ. CDR3: CASSQVRGEAYGYTF. The DNA of the CDR3 is TGTGCCAGCAGCCAAGTTAGGGGGGAAGCCTATGGCTACACCTTC.

This sequence joins TRBV5-1 and TRBJ1-2, with a weak D call TRBD1 (5 bases). Germline lookup yields CDR1 SGHRS and CDR2 YFSETQ. The CDR3 spans 14 residues. Deletions cut 7 bases from V and 2 bases from J, with 15 bases between. The CDR3 region is CASHLDDRNYGYTF. In DNA, the CDR3 is TGCGCCAGCCATCTTGACGACAGAAACTATGGCTACACCTTC.

This clonotype was detected many times. This sequence joins TRBV29-1 and TRBJ2-5; unclear D gene. V was clipped by 0 bases and J by 1 base, with 15 bases between them. CDR3 length equals 16 residues. The germline V gene has CDR1 SQVTM and CDR2 ANQGSEA. CDR3 nucleotide sequence: TGCAGCGTTGAAGAACTGGACCCCTTACCCCAAGAGACCCAGTACTTC. Translating it yields CSVEELDPLPQETQYF.

In its sample, this clonotype was seen many times. The chain recombines TRBV7-9 with TRBJ1-5; possibly TRBD1 for D (5 bases). The V gene's germline CDR1 is SEHNR and CDR2 FQNEAQ (reference sequence). V was cut by 6 bases and J by 7 bases, with 19 bases left in between. The CDR3 is 15 residues long. This CDR3 reads CASSWGSEGVQPQHF. DNA for the CDR3: TGTGCCAGCAGTTGGGGGTCAGAGGGTGTCCAGCCCCAGCATTTT.

V is TRBV20-1 and J is TRBJ1-1; D gene unclear. The CDR3 has 11 residues. The ends were cut back, 6 bases at V and 3 bases at J, with 8 bases in the middle. Germline V gene data show CDR1 as DFQATT and CDR2 as SNEGSKA (reference sequence). CDR3 sequence reads: CSAPLDTEAFF. CDR3 sequence (DNA): TGCAGTGCCCCCCTGGACACTGAAGCTTTCTTT.

This rearrangement joins TRBV20-1 to TRBJ2-7; 10 nucleotides agree with TRBD1. Looked up from germline, CDR1 is DFQATT and CDR2 is SNEGSKA (reference sequence). The CDR3 has 14 residues. The V gene end was trimmed by 3 bases and the J gene end by 9 bases; junction bases not matched to a gene: 11. The CDR3 region is CSASPSGTGVGQYF. CDR3 in DNA: TGCAGTGCTAGCCCCTCTGGGACAGGGGTCGGGCAGTACTTC.

The sample holds many counts of this clonotype. The chain combines TRBV2 with TRBJ2-2; TRBD1 agrees at 7 bases. The CDR3 length is 15 residues. The germline V gene has CDR1 SNHLY and CDR2 FYNNEI. V shed 4 bases, J shed 1 base, and the junction held 3 bases outside the gene matches. The CDR3 DNA reads TGTGCCAGCAGTGGACACAGGGGGAACACCGGGGAGCTGTTTTTT. It codes for CASSGHRGNTGELFF.